The entry that follows covers one T cell receptor beta chain sequence. It lacks a known antigen. No base quality information exists; no much larger clone differs at one position. TCR beta CDR3 regions were sequenced from DNA using the immunoSEQ Assay. Turning to the authors' computational methods: T cell density was computed as TCR beta template counts normalized to usable DNA estimated by amplifying housekeeping genes. Richness was estimated with the preseqR package, extrapolating to 400,000 templates for PBMC samples and 120,000 templates for tissue samples. Clonality was calculated as one minus Pielou's evenness. Tissue-enriched TCRs were identified through differential abundance testing performed on productive amino-acid clonotypes, with a minimum total count of 5 and an alpha of 0.1. The Jaccard Index and the Morisita Overlap Index were used to measure repertoire overlap between compartments. GLIPH grouped TCR beta CDR3s together with public tetramer-defined viral CDR3s, and a viral motif had to include at least three viral sequences and show V-gene enrichment. Drawn from immuneACCESS, this table holds only the in-frame rearrangements with V and J called that TCRdb kept. Clones are partly lost; checked studies trace under half to an unresolved V gene and leave the rest unexplained. V and J calls and clone size come straight from that table; D and trimming were deduced from the DNA. The sample has around 26,000 clones on record, 81% of them singletons. The ten largest clones represent 8.5% to 10% of the sample.

According to the germline V gene, CDR1 reads MDHEN and CDR2 reads SYDVKM. The CDR3 runs 15 residues from the cysteine to the phenylalanine. Left in the record is the CDR3 DNA by itself, 45 bases read in frame from the first base. V loses 5 bases at its end and J loses 8 bases; junction bases beyond the gene matches: 9. These data originate in a study of T cells in localized non-small cell lung cancer (dated by TCRdb to between 2020 and 2021). With regard to the full study: The study examined T cell repertoires in roughly 240 patients with early-stage NSCLC and compared tumors with uninvolved tumor-adjacent lungs. The cohort consisted of 236 treatment-naive NSCLC patients whose localized lung tumors had been resected. Of the NSCLC patients, fewer than 150 were male and around 99 were female, and the mean age was approximately 69 years. General study outcomes and caveats: Multi-region tumor sequencing was not performed, so intratumor heterogeneity could not be excluded. Because the study design was exploratory, TCR variables were selected using unadjusted p-values without false-discovery rate correction. Of the top 100 tumor clones, a median of 57 were detected in paired uninvolved adjacent lung; over 25 were also among that lung's top 100. The highest T cell clonality was observed in uninvolved tumor-adjacent lung, where clonality exceeded that of tumor, suggesting that antigenic responses were more focused in uninvolved tumor-adjacent lung. Higher T cell density in blood was associated with longer overall survival, whereas higher clonality in adjacent lung was associated with shorter survival.

At diagnosis, tumor, uninvolved tumor-adjacent lung and peripheral blood were collected and then preserved as a mix of FFPE and fresh-frozen material. For TCR repertoire profiling, the blood samples were analyzed as peripheral blood mononuclear cells. The chain is made from TRBV28 and TRBJ2-1, with 10 middle bases fitting TRBD2. The source material was peripheral blood, sampled before any cancer treatment. This TCR derives from a man aged 35 to 70 with stage III squamous cell lung carcinoma. The DNA reads as follows: TGTGCCAGCAGTCCACTAGCGGGATGGGCCCATGAGCAGTTCTTC. Its protein is CASSPLAGWAHEQFF. Reference TRBV28 and TRBJ2-1 proteins supply the regions before and after the CDR3; the full variable domain is: DVKVTQSSRYLVKRTGEKVFLECVQDMDHENMFWYRQDPGLGLRLIYFSYDVKMKEKGDIPEGYSVSREKKERFSLILESASTNQTSMYLCASSPLAGWAHEQFFGPGTRLTVL.